This T cell receptor beta chain was captured by sequencing in a study of blood T cell repertoires in COVID-19. TCRdb's table, derived via immunoSEQ multiplex PCR, lists solely in-frame clones and lacks some. The sample has some 70,000 clones, about nine tenths seen once. The CDR3 runs to 16 residues. Per germline, CDR1 LGHDT and CDR2 YNNKEL (reference sequence). Trimming shortened V by 4 bases and J by 0 bases, and 13 bases separated the two germline ends. Sequencing was done on a sample of peripheral blood. This chain connects TRBV3-1 (or the pseudogene TRBV3-2) to TRBJ1-3; D not resolved. The receptor's source is a man over 45 with COVID-19, enrolled during active disease. The DNA of the CDR3 is TGTGCCAGCAGCCCCCGACGACACAGCTCTGGAAACACCATATATTTT. It specifies CASSPRRHSSGNTIYF.